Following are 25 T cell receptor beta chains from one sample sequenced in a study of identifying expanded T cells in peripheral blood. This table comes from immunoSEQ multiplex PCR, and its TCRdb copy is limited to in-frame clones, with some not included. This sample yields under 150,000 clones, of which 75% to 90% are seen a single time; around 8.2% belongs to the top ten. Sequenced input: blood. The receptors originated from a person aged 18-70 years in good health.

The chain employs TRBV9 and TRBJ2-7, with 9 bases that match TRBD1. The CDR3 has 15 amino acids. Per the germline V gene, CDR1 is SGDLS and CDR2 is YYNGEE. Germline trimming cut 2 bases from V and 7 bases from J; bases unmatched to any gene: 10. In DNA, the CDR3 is TGTGCCAGCAGCGTTACCGGGACAGGGACGGGTGAGCAGTACTTC. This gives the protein CASSVTGTGTGEQYF.

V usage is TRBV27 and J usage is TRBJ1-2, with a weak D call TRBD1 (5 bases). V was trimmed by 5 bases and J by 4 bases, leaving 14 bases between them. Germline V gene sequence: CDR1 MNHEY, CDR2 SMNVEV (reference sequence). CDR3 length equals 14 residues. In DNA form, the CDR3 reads TGTGCCAGCAGTCTATTAGACAGTTCCTATGGCTACACCTTC. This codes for CASSLLDSSYGYTF.

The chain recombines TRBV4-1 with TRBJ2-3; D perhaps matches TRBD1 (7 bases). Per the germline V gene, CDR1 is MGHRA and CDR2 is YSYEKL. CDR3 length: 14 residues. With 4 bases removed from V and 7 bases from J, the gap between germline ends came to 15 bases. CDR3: CASSPRDSGYTQYF. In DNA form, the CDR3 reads TGCGCCAGCAGCCCTCGGGACAGCGGGTATACGCAGTATTTT.

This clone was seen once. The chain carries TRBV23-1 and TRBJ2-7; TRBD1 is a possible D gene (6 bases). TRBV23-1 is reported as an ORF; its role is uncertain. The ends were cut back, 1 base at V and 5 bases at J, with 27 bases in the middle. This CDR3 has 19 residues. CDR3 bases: TGCGCCAGCAGTCAATGGGGGCTACTGAACAGGGAATTATGGAACGAGCAGTACTTC. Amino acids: CASSQWGLLNRELWNEQYF.

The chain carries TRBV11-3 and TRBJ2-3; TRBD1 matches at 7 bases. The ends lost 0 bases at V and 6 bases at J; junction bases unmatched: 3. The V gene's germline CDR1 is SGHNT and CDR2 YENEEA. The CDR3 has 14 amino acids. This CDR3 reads CASSLEGQWDTQYF. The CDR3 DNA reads TGTGCCAGCAGCTTAGAGGGACAGTGGGATACGCAGTATTTT.

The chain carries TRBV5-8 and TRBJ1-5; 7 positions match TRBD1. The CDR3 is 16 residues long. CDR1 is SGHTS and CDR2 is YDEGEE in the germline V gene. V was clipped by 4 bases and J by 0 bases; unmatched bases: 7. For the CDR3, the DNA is TGTGCCAGCAGCCGGACAGGACGATATAGCAATCAGCCCCAGCATTTT. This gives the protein CASSRTGRYSNQPQHF.

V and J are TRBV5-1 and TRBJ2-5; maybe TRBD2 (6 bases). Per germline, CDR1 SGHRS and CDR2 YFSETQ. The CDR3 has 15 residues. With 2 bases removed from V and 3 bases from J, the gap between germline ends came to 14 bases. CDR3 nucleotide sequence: TGCGCCAGCAGCTTTGGTAGCGGCGGAGAAGAGACCCAGTACTTC. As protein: CASSFGSGGEETQYF.

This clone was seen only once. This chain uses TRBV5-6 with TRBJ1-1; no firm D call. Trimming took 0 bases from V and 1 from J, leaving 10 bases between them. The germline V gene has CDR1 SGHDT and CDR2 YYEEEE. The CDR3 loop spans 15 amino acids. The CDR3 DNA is TGTGCCAGCAGCTTGGCCAACAGACAGAACACTGAAGCTTTCTTT. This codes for CASSLANRQNTEAFF. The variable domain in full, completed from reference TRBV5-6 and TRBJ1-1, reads DAGVTQSPTHLIKTRGQQVTLRCSPKSGHDTVSWYQQALGQGPQFIFQYYEEEERQRGNFPDRFSGHQFPNYSSELNVNALLLGDSALYLCASSLANRQNTEAFFGQGTRLTVV.

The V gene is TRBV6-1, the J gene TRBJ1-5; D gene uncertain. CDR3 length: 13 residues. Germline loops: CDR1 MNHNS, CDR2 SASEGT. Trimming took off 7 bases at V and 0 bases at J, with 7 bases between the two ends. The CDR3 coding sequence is TGTGCCAGCATGGCCCTTAGCAATCAGCCCCAGCATTTT. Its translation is CASMALSNQPQHF.

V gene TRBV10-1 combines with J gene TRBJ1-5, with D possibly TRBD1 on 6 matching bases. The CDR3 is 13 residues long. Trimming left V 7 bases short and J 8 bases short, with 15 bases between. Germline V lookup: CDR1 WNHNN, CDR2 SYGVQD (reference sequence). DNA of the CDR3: TGCGCCAGCATAAGACAGGTACGTAAGCCCCAGCATTTT. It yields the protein CASIRQVRKPQHF.

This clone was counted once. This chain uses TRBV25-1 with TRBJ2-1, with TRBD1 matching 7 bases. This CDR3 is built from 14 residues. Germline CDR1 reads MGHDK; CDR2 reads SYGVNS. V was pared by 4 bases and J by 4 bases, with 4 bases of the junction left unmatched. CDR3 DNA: TGTGCCAGCAGTGCGGAGGACAGGTACAATGAGCAGTTCTTC. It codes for CASSAEDRYNEQFF. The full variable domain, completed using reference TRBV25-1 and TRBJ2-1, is EADIYQTPRYLVIGTGKKITLECSQTMGHDKMYWYQQDPGMELHLIHYSYGVNSTEKGDLSSESTVSRIRTEHFPLTLESARPSHTSQYLCASSAEDRYNEQFFGPGTRLTVL.

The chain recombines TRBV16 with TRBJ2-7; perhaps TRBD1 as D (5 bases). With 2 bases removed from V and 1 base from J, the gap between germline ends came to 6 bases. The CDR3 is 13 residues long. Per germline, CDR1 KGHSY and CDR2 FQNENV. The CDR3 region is CASSQQGSYEQYF. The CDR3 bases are TGTGCCAGCAGCCAACAGGGTTCCTACGAGCAGTACTTC.

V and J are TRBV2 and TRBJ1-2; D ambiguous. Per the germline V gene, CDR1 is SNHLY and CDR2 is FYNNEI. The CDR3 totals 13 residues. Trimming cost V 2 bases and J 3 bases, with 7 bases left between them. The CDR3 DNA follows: TGTGCCAGCAGTGAAAGACGACACTATGGCTACACCTTC. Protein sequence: CASSERRHYGYTF.

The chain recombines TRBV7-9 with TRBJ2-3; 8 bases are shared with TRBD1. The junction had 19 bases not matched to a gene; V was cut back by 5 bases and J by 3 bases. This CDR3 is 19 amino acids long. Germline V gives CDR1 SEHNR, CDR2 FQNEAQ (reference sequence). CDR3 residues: CASSLPSHQGTGLTDTQYF. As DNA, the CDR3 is TGTGCCAGCAGCCTTCCATCTCACCAAGGGACAGGCCTGACAGATACGCAGTATTTT.

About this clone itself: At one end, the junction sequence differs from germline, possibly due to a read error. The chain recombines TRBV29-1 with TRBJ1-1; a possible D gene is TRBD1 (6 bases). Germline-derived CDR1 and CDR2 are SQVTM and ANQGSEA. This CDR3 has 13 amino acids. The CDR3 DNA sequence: TGCAGCGGTATAGGGGGAATGAACACTGAAACTTTCTTT. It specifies CSGIGGMNTETFF.

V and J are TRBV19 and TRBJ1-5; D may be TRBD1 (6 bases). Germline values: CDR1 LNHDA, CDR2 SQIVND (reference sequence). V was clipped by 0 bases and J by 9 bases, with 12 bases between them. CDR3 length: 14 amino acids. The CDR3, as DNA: TGTGCCAGTAGTATAGATCGTGACAGGAGGCCCCAGCATTTT. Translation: CASSIDRDRRPQHF.

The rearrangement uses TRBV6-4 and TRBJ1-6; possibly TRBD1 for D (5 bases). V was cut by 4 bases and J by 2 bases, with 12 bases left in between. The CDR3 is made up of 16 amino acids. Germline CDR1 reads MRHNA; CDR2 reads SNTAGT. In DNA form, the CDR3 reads TGTGCCAGCAGTGCTCAGGGCGTCACCTATAATTCACCCCTCCACTTT. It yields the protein CASSAQGVTYNSPLHF.

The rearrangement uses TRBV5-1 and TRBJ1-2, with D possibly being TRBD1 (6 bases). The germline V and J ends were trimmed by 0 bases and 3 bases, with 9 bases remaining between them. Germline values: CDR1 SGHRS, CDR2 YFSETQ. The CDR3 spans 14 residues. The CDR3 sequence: CASSLAGVDYGYTF. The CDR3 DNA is TGCGCCAGCAGCTTGGCAGGGGTTGACTATGGCTACACCTTC. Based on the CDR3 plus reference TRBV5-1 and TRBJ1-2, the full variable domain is KAGVTQTPRYLIKTRGQQVTLSCSPISGHRSVSWYQQTPGQGLQFLFEYFSETQRNKGNFPGRFSGRQFSNSRSEMNVSTLELGDSALYLCASSLAGVDYGYTFGSGTRLTVV.

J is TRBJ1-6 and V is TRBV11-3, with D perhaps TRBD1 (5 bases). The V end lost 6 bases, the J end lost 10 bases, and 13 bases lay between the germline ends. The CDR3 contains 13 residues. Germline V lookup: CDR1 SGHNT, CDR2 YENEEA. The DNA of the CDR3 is TGTGCCAGCAGTACCGGGGCGGGATCACCCCTCCACTTT. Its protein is CASSTGAGSPLHF.

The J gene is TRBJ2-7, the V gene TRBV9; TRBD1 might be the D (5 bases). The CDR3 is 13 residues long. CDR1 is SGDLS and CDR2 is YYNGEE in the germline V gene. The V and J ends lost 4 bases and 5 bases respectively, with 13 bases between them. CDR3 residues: CASSPQVGDEQYF. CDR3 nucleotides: TGTGCCAGCAGCCCCCAGGTAGGGGACGAGCAGTACTTC.

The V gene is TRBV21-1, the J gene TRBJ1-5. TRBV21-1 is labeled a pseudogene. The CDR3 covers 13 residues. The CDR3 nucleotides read TGTGCCAGCGCAAGGGGGGCGAATCAGCCCCAGCATTTT. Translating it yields CASARGANQPQHF.

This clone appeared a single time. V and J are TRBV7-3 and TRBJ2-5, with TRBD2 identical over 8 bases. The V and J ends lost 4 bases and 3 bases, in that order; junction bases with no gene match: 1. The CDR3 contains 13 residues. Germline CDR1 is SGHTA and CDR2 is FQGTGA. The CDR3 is CASSSGLEETQYF. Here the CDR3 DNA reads TGTGCCAGCAGCTCGGGACTAGAAGAGACCCAGTACTTC.

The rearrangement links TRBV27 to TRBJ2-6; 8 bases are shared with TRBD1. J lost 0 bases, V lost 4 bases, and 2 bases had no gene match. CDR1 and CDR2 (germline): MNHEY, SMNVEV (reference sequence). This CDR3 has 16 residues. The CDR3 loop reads CASSWDRLSGANVLTF. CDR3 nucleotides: TGTGCCAGCAGTTGGGACAGGCTCTCTGGGGCCAACGTCCTGACTTTC.

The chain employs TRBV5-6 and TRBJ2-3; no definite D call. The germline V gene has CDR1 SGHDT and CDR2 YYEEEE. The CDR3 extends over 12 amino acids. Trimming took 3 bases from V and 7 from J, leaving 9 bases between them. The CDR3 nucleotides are TGTGCCAGCAGCTCGAGTTCCTATACGCAGTATTTT. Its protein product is CASSSSSYTQYF.

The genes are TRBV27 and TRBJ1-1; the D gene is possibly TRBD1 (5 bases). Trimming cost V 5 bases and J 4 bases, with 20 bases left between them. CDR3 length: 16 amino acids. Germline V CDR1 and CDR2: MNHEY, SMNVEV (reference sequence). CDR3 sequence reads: CASSLFRVGGGTEAFF. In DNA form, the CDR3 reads TGTGCCAGCAGTCTTTTCAGGGTCGGGGGGGGCACTGAAGCTTTCTTT.